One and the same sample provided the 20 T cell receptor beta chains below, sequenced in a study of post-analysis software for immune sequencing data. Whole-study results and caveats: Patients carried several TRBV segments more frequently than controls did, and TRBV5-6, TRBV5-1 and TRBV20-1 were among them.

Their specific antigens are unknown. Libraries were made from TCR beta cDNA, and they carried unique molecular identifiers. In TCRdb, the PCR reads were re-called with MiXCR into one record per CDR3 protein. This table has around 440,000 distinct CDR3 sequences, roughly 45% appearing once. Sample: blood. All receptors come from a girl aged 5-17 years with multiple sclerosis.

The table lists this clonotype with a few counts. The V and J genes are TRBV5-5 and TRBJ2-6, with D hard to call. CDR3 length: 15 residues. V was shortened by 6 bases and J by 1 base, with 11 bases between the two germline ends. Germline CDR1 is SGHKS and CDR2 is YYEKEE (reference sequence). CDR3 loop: CASNFGRSGANVLTF. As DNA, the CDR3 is TGTGCCAGCAACTTCGGACGTTCTGGGGCCAACGTCCTGACTTTC.

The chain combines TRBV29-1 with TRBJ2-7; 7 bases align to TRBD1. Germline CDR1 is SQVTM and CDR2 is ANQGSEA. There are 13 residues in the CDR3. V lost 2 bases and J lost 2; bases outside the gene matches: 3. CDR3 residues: CSVETGQTYEQYF. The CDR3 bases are TGCAGCGTTGAAACGGGACAGACCTACGAGCAGTACTTC.

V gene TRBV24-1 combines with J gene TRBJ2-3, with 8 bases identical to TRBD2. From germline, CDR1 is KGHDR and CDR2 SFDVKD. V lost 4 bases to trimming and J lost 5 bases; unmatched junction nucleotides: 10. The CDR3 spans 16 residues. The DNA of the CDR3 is TGTGCCACCAGTGACCCCAAAGCGGGAGTAGGAGATACGCAGTATTTT. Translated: CATSDPKAGVGDTQYF.

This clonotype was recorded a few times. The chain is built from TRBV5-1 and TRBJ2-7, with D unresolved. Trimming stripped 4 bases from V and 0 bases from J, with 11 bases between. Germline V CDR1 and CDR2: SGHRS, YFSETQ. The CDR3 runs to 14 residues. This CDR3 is CASSPTGVSYEQYF. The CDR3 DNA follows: TGCGCCAGCAGCCCCACTGGCGTCTCCTACGAGCAGTACTTC.

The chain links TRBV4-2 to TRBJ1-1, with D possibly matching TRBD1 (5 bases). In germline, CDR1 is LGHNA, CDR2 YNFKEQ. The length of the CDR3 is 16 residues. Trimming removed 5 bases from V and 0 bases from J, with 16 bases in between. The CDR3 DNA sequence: TGTGCCAGCAGCTACTCCTCGGAGGGGATGAACACTGAAGCTTTCTTT. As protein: CASSYSSEGMNTEAFF.

The CDR3 DNA reads TGTGCCAGCAGTGATTCCGGACTAGCGGGTCGACAGCAGTTCTTC. The encoded protein is CASSDSGLAGRQQFF. The rearrangement links TRBV25-1 to TRBJ2-1; 11 bases line up with TRBD2. The CDR3 spans 15 residues. The V gene's germline CDR1 is MGHDK and CDR2 SYGVNS. With V trimmed by 3 bases and J by 11 bases, 9 bases remained unmatched.

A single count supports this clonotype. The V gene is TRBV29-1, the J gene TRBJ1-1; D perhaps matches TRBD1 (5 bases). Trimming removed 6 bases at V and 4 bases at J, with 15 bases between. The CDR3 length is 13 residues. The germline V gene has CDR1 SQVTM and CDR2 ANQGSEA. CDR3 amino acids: CSVLTALFTEAFF. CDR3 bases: TGCAGCGTCCTGACAGCTTTATTCACTGAAGCTTTCTTT.

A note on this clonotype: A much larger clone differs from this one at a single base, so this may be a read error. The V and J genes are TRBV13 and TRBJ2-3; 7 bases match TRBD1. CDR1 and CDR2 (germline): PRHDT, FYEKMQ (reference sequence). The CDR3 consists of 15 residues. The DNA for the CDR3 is TGTGTCAGCAGCGAGAGACAGGGCTCGGGGGATACGCAGTATTTT. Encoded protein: CVSSERQGSGDTQYF.

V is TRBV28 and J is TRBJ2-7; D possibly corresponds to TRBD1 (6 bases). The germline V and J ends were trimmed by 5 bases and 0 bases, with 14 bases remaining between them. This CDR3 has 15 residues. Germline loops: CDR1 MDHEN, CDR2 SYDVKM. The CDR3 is CASSPTGTLSYEQYF. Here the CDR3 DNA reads TGTGCCAGCAGTCCTACCGGGACACTCTCCTACGAGCAGTACTTC.

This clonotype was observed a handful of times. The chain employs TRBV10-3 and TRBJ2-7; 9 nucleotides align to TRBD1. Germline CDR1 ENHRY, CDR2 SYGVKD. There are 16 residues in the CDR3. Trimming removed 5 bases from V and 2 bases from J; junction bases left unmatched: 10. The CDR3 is CAISLSGTGRTYEQYF. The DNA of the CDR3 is TGTGCCATCAGTCTCTCCGGGACAGGGAGAACCTACGAGCAGTACTTC.

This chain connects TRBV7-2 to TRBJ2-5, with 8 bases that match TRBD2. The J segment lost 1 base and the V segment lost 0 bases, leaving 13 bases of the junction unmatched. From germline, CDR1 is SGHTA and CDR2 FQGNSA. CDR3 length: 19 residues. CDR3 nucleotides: TGTGCCAGCAGCTTAGCGCCCAGGGGCGGGAGGACTATCCAAGAGACCCAGTACTTC. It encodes CASSLAPRGGRTIQETQYF.

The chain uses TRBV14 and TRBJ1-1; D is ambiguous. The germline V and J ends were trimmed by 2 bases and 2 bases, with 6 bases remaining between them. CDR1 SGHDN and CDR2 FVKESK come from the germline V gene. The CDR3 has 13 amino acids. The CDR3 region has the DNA TGTGCCAGCAGCCAACATGGCAACACTGAAGCTTTCTTT. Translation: CASSQHGNTEAFF.

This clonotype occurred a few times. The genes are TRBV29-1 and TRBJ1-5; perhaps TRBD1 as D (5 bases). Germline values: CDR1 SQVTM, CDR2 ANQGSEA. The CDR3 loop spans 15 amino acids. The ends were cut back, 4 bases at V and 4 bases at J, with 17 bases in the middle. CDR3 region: CSVVVSGVPNQPQHF. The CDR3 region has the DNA TGCAGCGTTGTGGTGTCGGGGGTCCCAAATCAGCCCCAGCATTTT. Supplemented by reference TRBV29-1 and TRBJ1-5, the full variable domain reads SAVISQKPSRDICQRGTSLTIQCQVDSQVTMMFWYRQQPGQSLTLIATANQGSEATYESGFVIDKFPISRPNLTFSTLTVSNMSPEDSSIYLCSVVVSGVPNQPQHFGDGTRLSIL.

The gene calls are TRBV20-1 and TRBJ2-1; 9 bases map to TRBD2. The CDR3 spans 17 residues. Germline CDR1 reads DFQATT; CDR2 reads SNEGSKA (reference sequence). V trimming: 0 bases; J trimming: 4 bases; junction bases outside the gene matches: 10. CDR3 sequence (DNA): TGCAGTGCTAGAGATGCTAGCGGGGTTACTAGGTACAATGAGCAGTTCTTC. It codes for CSARDASGVTRYNEQFF.

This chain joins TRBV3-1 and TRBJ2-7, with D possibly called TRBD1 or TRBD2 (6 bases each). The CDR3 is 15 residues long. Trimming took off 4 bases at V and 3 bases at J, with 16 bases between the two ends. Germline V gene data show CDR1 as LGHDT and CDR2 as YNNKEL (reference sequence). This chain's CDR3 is CASSPNRGAIYEQYF. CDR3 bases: TGTGCCAGCAGCCCCAATAGGGGGGCTATCTACGAGCAGTACTTC.

The CDR3 coding sequence is TGTGCCAGCAGTTTGATAGCGGGAGGGTCCACCTACGAGCAGTACTTC. Residues: CASSLIAGGSTYEQYF. J is TRBJ2-4 and V is TRBV12-3 or TRBV12-4, with 11 bases aligning to TRBD2. Gene TRBJ2-7 matches the end of the DNA better, so the J call may be wrong. CDR3 length: 16 residues.

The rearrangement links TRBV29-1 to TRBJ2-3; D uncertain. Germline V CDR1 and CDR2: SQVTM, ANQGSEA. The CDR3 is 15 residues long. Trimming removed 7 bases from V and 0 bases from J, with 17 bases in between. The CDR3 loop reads CSGGPDATSTDTQYF. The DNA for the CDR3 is TGCAGCGGCGGACCTGACGCAACTAGCACAGATACGCAGTATTTT.

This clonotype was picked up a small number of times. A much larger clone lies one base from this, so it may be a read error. CDR3 protein: CSARGPTGGRLGEQFF. The CDR3 region has the DNA TGCAGTGCTAGAGGGCCGACTGGCGGGAGATTGGGTGAGCAGTTCTTC. The chain links TRBV20-1 to TRBJ2-1; TRBD2 matches 7 bases. Trimming took 1 base from V and 9 from J; bases not matched to a gene: 15. Germline CDR1 DFQATT, CDR2 SNEGSKA (reference sequence). The CDR3 is 16 amino acids.

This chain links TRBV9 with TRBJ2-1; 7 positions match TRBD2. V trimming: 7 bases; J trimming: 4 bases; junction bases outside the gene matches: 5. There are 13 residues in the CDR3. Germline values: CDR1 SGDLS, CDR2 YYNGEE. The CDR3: CASGRTSYNEQFF. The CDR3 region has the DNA TGTGCCAGCGGACGGACTAGTTACAATGAGCAGTTCTTC.

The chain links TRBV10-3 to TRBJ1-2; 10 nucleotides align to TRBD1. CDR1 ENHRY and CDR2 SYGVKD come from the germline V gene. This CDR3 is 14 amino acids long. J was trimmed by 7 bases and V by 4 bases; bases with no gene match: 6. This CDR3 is CAISGTGGLSGYTF. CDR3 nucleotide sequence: TGTGCCATCAGTGGGACAGGGGGATTGAGTGGCTACACCTTC.